This T cell receptor (beta chain) was sequenced during a study of blood T cell repertoires in COVID-19. On the study more broadly: Spain, Italy and the United States supplied samples that represented acute and convalescent COVID-19.

Germline CDR1 SGHVS, CDR2 FQNEAQ. CDR3 length: 13 residues. V shed 5 bases and J 8 bases; nucleotides not matched to a gene: 8. Method: immunoSEQ multiplex PCR; TCRdb's copy keeps in-frame clones and lacks some. The data hold approximately 240,000 clones, with roughly 90% observed a single time. The table lists this clone with a few counts. The sample was PBMCs or T cells enriched from blood (not recorded which). The rearrangement links TRBV7-8 to TRBJ1-1, with TRBD1 matching 7 bases. The receptor comes from a woman aged 25 to 39 with acute COVID-19. The CDR3 region is CASSPTGQLEAFF. The CDR3 DNA follows: TGTGCCAGCAGCCCAACGGGACAGTTAGAAGCTTTCTTT.